The 13 T cell receptor beta chains listed next were all sequenced from one sample in a study of blood T cells in healthy people across ages. A sample-barcoded 5' primer and a J-beta primer mix were used in a second PCR of roughly 7 to 12 cycles. Each CDR3 protein is one row after TCRdb ran MiXCR on the 5' RACE reads. The profile covers about 1.1 million distinct CDR3 sequences, with roughly two fifths appearing a single time and roughly 13% taken by the ten largest. Sequences were obtained from blood. These receptors all come from a young man in good health.

There are a few counts of this clonotype. This chain connects TRBV7-2 to TRBJ2-1; 9 positions agree with TRBD1. Germline lookup yields CDR1 SGHTA and CDR2 FQGNSA. J lost 9 bases, V lost 3 bases, and 6 bases had no gene match. This CDR3 comprises 14 residues. The DNA of the CDR3 is TGTGCCAGCAGCTTGGACGGACAGGGGATTGAGCAGTTCTTC. It specifies CASSLDGQGIEQFF.

The chain links TRBV5-6 to TRBJ1-5; D ambiguous. This CDR3 has 16 residues. Trimming removed 3 bases at V and 5 bases at J, with 18 bases between. The V gene's germline CDR1 is SGHDT and CDR2 YYEEEE. The CDR3 nucleotides are TGTGCCAGCAGCTCACAAAATGGGCAGGAGGATCAGCCCCAGCATTTT. As protein: CASSSQNGQEDQPQHF.

The V gene is TRBV6-5, the J gene TRBJ2-5, with 9 bases that match TRBD1. The DNA end is a closer match to TRBJ2-7, so the J assignment may be wrong. The CDR3 covers 19 residues. CDR1 and CDR2 (germline): MNHEY, SVGAGI. The DNA for the CDR3 is TGTGCCAGCAGTTACTCGAGTCCGTCCACCGGGACAGGGCCAACCGAGCAGTACTTC. Residues: CASSYSSPSTGTGPTEQYF.

This clonotype has just a few counts. The V and J genes are TRBV9 and TRBJ2-3; D is uncertain. Germline V gene data show CDR1 as SGDLS and CDR2 as YYNGEE. V dropped 3 bases and J dropped 6 bases, with 8 bases sitting between them. CDR3 length: 12 residues. CDR3 coding DNA: TGTGCCAGCAGCGGGCAGCCCGATACGCAGTATTTT. This gives the protein CASSGQPDTQYF.

The V gene is TRBV29-1, the J gene TRBJ1-1, with D hard to call. V dropped 4 bases and J dropped 9 bases, with 15 bases sitting between them. Germline loops: CDR1 SQVTM, CDR2 ANQGSEA. The CDR3 runs 12 residues. The CDR3 loop reads CSVALPSYKAFF. The CDR3 DNA follows: TGCAGCGTTGCCCTTCCCTCTTACAAAGCTTTCTTT.

This clonotype was recorded a few times. The chain carries TRBV7-2 and TRBJ1-5; 9 nucleotides agree with TRBD1. Germline V lookup: CDR1 SGHTA, CDR2 FQGNSA. This CDR3 spans 15 amino acids. V trimming: 4 bases; J trimming: 9 bases; junction bases outside the gene matches: 10. DNA for the CDR3: TGTGCCAGCAGCTCCACGGGGGGACAGGGTTTGCCCCAGCATTTT. Amino acids: CASSSTGGQGLPQHF.

This clonotype was detected a few times. The V gene is TRBV28, the J gene TRBJ2-7; 8 bases align to TRBD1. The better agreement between TRBJ2-4 and the DNA end casts doubt on the J call. This CDR3 has 13 residues. Germline-derived CDR1 and CDR2 are MDHEN and SYDVKM. CDR3: CASTQGARDIQYF. The CDR3 nucleotides are TGTGCCAGCACCCAGGGGGCAAGAGACATTCAGTACTTC.

This clonotype was counted ten times or more. The J gene is TRBJ2-5, the V gene TRBV20-1, with 13 bases identical to TRBD2. There are 15 residues in the CDR3. Losses at the gene ends were 2 bases for V and 6 bases for J; bases not matched to a gene: 6. CDR1 and CDR2 from the germline V gene are DFQATT and SNEGSKA (reference sequence). The CDR3 sequence is CSARQGTSGAKTQYF. As DNA, the CDR3 is TGCAGTGCTAGACAAGGGACTAGCGGGGCGAAGACCCAGTACTTC.

This CDR3 reads CASSYERQGSYTF. The CDR3 DNA reads as TGTGCCAGCAGTTACGAAAGACAGGGAAGCTACACCTTC. This chain uses TRBV6-5 with TRBJ1-2; TRBD1 agrees at 7 bases. CDR3 length: 13 residues. With V trimmed by 2 bases and J by 9 bases, 6 bases remained unmatched. The germline V gene encodes CDR1 MNHEY and CDR2 SVGAGI.

This chain joins TRBV5-1 and TRBJ2-2; either TRBD1 or TRBD2 may fit D (5 bases each). V lost 4 bases and J lost 3, with 13 bases in between. The CDR3 contains 15 residues. Germline-derived CDR1 and CDR2 are SGHRS and YFSETQ. CDR3 coding DNA: TGCGCCAGCAGCCCACAGGTCGGGGACACCGGGGAGCTGTTTTTT. It translates to CASSPQVGDTGELFF.

The chain recombines TRBV29-1 with TRBJ2-1; D is ambiguous. Trimming cost V 4 bases and J 2 bases, with 15 bases left between them. The germline V gene has CDR1 SQVTM and CDR2 ANQGSEA. The CDR3 sequence is 15 residues long. The CDR3 spells CSVGESLTAYNEQFF. In DNA form, the CDR3 reads TGCAGCGTTGGAGAGTCCTTAACGGCCTACAATGAGCAGTTCTTC.

On this clonotype itself: At one end, the junction sequence differs from germline, possibly due to a read error. The chain employs TRBV7-2 and TRBJ2-5; D may be TRBD1 (5 bases). From germline, CDR1 is SGHTA and CDR2 FQGNSA. The CDR3 is made up of 14 amino acids. The CDR3 sequence: CASSPDWGGETRYF. The CDR3 DNA reads as TGTGCCAGCAGCCCTGATTGGGGCGGAGAGACCCGGTACTTC.

This clonotype was detected once. The chain employs TRBV7-2 and TRBJ1-4; TRBD1 is a possible D gene (5 bases). Trimming stripped 5 bases from V and 4 bases from J, with 14 bases between. The CDR3 has 15 residues. The germline gives CDR1 SGHTA, CDR2 FQGNSA. The chain's CDR3 is CASSMRQRFNEKLFF. In DNA, the CDR3 is TGTGCCAGCAGCATGAGACAGCGCTTTAATGAAAAACTGTTTTTT.